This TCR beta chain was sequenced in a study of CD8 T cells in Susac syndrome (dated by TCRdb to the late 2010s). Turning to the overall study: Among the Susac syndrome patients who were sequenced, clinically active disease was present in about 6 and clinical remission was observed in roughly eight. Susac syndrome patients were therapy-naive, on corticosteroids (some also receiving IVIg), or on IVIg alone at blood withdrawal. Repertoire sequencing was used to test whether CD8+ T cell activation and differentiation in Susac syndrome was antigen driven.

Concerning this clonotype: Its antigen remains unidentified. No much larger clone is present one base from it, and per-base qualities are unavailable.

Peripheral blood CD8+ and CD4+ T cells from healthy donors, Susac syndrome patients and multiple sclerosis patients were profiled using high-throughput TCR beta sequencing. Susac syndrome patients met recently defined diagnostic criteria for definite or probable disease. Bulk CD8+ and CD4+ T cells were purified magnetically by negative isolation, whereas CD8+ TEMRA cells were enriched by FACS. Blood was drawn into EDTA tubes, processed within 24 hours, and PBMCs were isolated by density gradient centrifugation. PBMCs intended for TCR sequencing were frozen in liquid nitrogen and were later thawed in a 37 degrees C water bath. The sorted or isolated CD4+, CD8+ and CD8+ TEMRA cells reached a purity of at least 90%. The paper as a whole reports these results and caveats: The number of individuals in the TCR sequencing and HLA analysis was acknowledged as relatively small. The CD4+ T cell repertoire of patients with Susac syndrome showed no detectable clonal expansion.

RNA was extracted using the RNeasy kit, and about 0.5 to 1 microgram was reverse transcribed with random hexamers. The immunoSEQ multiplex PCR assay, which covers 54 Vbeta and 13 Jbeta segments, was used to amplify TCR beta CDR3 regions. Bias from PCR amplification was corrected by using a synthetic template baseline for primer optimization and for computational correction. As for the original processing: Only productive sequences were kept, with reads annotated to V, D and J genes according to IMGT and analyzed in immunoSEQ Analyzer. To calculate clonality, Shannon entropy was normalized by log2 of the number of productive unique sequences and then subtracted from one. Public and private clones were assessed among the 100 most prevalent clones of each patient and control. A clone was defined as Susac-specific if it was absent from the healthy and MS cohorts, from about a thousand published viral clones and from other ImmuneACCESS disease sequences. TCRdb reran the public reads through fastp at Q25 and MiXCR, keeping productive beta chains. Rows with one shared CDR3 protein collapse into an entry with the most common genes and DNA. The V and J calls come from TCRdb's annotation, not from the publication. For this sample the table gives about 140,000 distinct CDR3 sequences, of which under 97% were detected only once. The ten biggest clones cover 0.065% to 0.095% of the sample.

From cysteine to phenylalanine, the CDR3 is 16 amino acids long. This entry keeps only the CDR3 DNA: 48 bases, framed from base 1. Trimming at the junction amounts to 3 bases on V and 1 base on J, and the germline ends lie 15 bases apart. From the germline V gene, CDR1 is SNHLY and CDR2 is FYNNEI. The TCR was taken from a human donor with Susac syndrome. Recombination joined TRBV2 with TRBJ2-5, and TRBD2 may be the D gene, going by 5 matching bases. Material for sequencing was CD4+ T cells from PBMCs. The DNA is TGTGCCAGCAGTGATCGTACTCTAGCTCGCCAAGAGACCCAGTACTTC. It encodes CASSDRTLARQETQYF.